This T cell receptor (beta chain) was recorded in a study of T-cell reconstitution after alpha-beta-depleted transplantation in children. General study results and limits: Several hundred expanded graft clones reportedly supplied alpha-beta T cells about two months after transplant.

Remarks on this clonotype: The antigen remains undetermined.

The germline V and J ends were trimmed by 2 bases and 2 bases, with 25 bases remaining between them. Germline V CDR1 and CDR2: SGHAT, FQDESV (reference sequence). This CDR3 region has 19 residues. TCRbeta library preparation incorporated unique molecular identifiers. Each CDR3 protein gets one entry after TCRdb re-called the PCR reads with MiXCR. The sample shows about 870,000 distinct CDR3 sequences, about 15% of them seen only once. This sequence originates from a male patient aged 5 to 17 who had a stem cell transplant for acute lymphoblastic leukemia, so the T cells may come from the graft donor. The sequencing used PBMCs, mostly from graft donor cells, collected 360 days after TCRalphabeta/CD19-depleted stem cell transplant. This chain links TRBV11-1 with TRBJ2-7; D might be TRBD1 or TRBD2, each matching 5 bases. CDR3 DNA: TGTGCCAGCAGCTTATGGGAGCCCGGGGCTAGAGATATGACCTACGAGCAGTACTTC. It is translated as CASSLWEPGARDMTYEQYF.